This TCR beta chain was sequenced for a study of shared clonotypes between healthy human individuals. Study-level findings and limits: Clonotypes not shared had lower generation probabilities than those common to all four donors.

The germline V gene encodes CDR1 SGHAT and CDR2 FQNNGV. With 5 bases clipped from V and 1 base from J, the junction kept 5 bases outside the gene matches. The CDR3 covers 15 residues. As concerns this clone: Its target is not known.

Naive CD8 cells comprised CD45RO-negative, CCR7-positively selected cells, excluding terminally differentiated effector memory CD45RA+ cells. Healthy HIV-negative adults with no recent acute infections or vaccinations were recruited as donors. TCRdb's table, derived via immunoSEQ multiplex PCR, lists solely in-frame clones and lacks some. The sample has millions of clones; approximately 94% are singletons. The V gene is TRBV11-2, the J gene TRBJ2-7, with 10 bases identical to TRBD2. Sequencing was carried out using naive CD8+ T cells from PBMCs. The sequence came from a man aged 18 to 29 in good health. Some clones in this sample may be carry-over from other donors' samples. The CDR3 DNA reads TGTGCCAGCAGCACCTTAGCGGGAGGTTCCTACGAGCAGTACTTC. Residues: CASSTLAGGSYEQYF.